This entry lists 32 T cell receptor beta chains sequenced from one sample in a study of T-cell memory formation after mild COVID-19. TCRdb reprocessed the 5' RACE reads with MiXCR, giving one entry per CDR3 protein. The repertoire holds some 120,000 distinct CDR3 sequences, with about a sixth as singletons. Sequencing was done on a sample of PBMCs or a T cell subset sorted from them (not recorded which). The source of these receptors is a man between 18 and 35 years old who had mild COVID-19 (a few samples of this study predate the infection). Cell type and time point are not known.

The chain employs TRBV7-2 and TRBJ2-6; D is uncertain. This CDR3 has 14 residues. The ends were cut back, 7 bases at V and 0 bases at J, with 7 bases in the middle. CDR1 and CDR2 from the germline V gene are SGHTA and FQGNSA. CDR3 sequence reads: CASNQNSGANVLTF. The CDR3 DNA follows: TGTGCCAGCAACCAAAACTCTGGGGCCAACGTCCTGACTTTC.

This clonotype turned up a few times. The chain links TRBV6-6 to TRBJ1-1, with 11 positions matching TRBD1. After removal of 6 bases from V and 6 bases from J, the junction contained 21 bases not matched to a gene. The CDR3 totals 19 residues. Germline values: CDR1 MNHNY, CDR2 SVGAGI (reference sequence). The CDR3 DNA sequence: TGTGCCAGCAGCACTATTCTCCCTAGATATCCGGGACAGGGGGCTGAAGCTTTCTTT. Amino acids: CASSTILPRYPGQGAEAFF.

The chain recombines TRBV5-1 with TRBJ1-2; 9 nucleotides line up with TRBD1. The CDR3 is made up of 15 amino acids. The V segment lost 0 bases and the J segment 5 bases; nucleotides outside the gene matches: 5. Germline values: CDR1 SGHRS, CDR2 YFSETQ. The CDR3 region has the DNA TGCGCCAGCAGCTTGGACAGGGGGCGCGGATATGGCTACACCTTC. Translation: CASSLDRGRGYGYTF.

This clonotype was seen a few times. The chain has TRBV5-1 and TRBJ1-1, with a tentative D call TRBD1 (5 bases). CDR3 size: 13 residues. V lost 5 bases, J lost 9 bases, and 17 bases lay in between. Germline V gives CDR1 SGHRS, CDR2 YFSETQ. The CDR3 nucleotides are TGCGCCAGCAGAGTCGGGGCCACTGGGAAAGCTTTCTTT. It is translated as CASRVGATGKAFF.

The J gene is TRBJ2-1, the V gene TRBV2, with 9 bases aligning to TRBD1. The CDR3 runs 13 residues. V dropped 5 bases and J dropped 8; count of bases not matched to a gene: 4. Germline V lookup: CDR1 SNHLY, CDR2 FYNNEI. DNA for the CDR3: TGTGCCAGCAGTCAGACAGGGGGATATGAGCAGTTCTTC. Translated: CASSQTGGYEQFF.

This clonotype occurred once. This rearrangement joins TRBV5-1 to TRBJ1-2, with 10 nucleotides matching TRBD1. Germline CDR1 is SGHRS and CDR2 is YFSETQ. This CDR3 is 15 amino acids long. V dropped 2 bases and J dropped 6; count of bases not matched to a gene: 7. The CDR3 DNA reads TGCGCCAGCAGCTTTATGGACAGGGGGGAGGATGGCTACACCTTC. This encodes CASSFMDRGEDGYTF.

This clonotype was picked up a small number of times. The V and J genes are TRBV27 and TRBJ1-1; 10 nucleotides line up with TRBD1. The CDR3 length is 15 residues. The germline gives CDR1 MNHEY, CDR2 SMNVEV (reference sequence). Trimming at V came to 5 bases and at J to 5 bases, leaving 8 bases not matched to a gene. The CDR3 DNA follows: TGTGCCAGCAGTACGCGCCGGGACAGGGGAACTGAAGCTTTCTTT. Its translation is CASSTRRDRGTEAFF.

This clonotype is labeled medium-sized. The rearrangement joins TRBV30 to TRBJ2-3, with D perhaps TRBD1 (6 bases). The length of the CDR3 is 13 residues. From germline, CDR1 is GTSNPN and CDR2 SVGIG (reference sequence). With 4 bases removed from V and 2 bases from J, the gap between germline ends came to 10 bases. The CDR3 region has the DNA TGTGCCTGGAACAGGGATTTCACAGATACGCAGTATTTT. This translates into CAWNRDFTDTQYF. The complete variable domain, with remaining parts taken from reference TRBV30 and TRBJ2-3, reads SQTIHQWPATLVQPVGSPLSLECTVEGTSNPNLYWYRQAAGRGLQLLFYSVGIGQISSEVPQNLSASRPQDRQFILSSKKLLLSDSGFYLCAWNRDFTDTQYFGPGTRLTVL.

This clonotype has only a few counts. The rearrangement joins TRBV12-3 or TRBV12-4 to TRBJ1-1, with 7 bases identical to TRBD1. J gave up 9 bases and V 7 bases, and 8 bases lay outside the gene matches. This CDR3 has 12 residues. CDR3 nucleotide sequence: TGTGCCAGCATTCAAACGGGACAGCAAGCTTTCTTT. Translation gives CASIQTGQQAFF.

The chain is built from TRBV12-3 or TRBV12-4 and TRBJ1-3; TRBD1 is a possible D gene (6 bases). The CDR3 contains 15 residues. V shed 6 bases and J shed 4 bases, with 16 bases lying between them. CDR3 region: CASSESYTGGNTIYF. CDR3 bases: TGTGCCAGCAGCGAGTCGTACACAGGGGGAAACACCATATATTTT.

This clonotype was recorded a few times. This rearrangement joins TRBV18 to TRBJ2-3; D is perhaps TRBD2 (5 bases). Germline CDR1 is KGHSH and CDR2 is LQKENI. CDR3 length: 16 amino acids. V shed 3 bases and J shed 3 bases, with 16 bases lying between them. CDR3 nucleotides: TGTGCCAGCTCACCCCTGCTCTTCGGGGATACAGATACGCAGTATTTT. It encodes CASSPLLFGDTDTQYF.

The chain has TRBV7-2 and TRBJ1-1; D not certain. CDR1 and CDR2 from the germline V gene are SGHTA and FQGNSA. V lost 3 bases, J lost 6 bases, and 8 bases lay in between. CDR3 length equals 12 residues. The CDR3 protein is CASSFGFSEAFF. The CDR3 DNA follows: TGTGCCAGCAGCTTTGGTTTTTCTGAAGCTTTCTTT.

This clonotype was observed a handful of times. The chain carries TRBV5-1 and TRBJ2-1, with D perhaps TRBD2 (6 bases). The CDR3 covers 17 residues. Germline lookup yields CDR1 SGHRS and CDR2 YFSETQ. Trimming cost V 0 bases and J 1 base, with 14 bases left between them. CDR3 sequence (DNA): TGCGCCAGCAGCTTGGGACTAGTCCCCGGGTCCTACAATGAGCAGTTCTTC. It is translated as CASSLGLVPGSYNEQFF.

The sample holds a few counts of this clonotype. As DNA, the CDR3 is TGTGCCAGCAGTTTTGGGGGCGCAGATTATGGCTACACCTTC. Encoded protein: CASSFGGADYGYTF. The gene calls are TRBV12-3 or TRBV12-4 and TRBJ1-2, with D perhaps TRBD1 (6 bases). This CDR3 contains 14 residues. V shed 3 bases and J shed 5 bases, with 13 bases lying between them.

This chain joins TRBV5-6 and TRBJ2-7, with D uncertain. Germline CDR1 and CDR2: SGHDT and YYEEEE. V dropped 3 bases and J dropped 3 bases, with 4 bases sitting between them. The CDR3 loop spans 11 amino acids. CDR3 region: CASSSHYEQYF. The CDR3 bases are TGTGCCAGCAGCTCGCACTACGAGCAGTACTTC.

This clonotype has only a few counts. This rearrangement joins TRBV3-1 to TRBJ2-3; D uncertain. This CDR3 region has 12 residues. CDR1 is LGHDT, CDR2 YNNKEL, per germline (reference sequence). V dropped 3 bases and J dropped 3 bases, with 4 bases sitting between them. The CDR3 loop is CASSHGTDTQYF. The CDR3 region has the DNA TGTGCCAGCAGCCATGGGACAGATACGCAGTATTTT.

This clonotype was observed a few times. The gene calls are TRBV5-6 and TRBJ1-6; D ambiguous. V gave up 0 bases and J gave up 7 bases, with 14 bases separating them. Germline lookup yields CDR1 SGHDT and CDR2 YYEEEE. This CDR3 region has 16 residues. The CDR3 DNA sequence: TGTGCCAGCAGCTTGGTGTTTCGTATTAGGAATTCACCCCTCCACTTT. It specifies CASSLVFRIRNSPLHF.

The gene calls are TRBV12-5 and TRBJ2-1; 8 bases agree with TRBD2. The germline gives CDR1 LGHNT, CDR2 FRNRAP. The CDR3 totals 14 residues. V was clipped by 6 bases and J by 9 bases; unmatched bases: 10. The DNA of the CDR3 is TGTGCTAGTGGCCCGGGGGGGCGTTGGGGTGAGCAGTTCTTC. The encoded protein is CASGPGGRWGEQFF. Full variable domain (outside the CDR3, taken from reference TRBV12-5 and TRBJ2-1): DARVTQTPRHKVTEMGQEVTMRCQPILGHNTVFWYRQTMMQGLELLAYFRNRAPLDDSGMPKDRFSAEMPDATLATLKIQPSEPRDSAVYFCASGPGGRWGEQFFGPGTRLTVL.

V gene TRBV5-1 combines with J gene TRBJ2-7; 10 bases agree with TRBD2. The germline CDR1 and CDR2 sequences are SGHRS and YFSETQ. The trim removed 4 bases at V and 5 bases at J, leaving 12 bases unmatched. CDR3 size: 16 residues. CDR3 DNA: TGCGCCAGCAGCACATCCGGAGCGGGGGGGCTCGACGAGCAGTACTTC. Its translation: CASSTSGAGGLDEQYF.

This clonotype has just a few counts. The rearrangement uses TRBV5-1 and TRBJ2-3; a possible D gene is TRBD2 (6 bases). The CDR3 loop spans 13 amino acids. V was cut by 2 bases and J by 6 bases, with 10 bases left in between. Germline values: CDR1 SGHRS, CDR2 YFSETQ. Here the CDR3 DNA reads TGCGCCAGCAGCTTATCTGGAGGGGATACGCAGTATTTT. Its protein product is CASSLSGGDTQYF.

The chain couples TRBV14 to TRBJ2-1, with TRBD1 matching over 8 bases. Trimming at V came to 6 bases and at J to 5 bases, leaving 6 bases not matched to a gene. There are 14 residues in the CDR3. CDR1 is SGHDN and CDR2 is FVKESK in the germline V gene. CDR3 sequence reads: CASSRTGLDNEQFF. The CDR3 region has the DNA TGTGCCAGCAGTCGGACAGGGTTGGACAATGAGCAGTTCTTC.

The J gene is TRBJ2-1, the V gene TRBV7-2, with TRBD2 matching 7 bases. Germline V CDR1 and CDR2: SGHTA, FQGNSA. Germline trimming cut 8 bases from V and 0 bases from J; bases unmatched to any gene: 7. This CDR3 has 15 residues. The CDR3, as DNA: TGTGCCAGCGACCGGCGGGACTACTCCTACAATGAGCAGTTCTTC. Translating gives CASDRRDYSYNEQFF.

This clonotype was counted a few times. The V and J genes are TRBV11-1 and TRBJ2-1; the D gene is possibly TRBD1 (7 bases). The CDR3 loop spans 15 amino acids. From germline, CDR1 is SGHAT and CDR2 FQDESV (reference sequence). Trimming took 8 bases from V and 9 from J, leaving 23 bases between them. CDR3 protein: CASGRQGTLGGEQFF. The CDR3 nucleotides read TGTGCCAGCGGGAGACAGGGAACCCTGGGGGGTGAGCAGTTCTTC.

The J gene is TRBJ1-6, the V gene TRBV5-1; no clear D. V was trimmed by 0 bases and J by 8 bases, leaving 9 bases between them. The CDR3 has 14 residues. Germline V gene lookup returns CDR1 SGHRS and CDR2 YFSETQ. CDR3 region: CASSLGGVDSPLHF. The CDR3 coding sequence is TGCGCCAGCAGCTTGGGAGGAGTCGATTCACCCCTCCACTTT.

Here the CDR3 DNA reads TGTGCCAGCAGTTTACGTAACAGGGGGGTTGGCTATGGCTACACCTTC. It translates to CASSLRNRGVGYGYTF. V usage is TRBV12-3 or TRBV12-4 and J usage is TRBJ1-2; TRBD1 aligns across 8 bases. This CDR3 comprises 16 residues. V was pared by 2 bases and J by 4 bases, with 9 bases of the junction left unmatched.

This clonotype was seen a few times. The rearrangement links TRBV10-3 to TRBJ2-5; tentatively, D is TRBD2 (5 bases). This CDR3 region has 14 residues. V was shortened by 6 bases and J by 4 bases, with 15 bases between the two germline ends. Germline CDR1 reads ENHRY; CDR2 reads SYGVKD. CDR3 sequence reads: CAIRPDWRGETQYF. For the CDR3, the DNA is TGTGCCATCAGACCGGACTGGCGAGGAGAGACCCAGTACTTC.

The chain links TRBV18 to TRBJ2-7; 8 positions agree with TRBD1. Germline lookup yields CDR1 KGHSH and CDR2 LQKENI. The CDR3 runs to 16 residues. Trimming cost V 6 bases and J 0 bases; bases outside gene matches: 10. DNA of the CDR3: TGTGCCAGCTCCCGGGGGACAGGTCAAAGCTCCTACGAGCAGTACGTC. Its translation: CASSRGTGQSSYEQYV.

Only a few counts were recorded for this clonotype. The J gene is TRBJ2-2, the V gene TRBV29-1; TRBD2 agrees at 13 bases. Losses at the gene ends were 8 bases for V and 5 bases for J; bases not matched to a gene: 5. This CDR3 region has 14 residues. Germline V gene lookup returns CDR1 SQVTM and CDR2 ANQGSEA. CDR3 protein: CSSRLAGGTGELFF. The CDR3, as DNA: TGCAGCTCCAGACTAGCGGGGGGAACCGGGGAGCTGTTTTTT.

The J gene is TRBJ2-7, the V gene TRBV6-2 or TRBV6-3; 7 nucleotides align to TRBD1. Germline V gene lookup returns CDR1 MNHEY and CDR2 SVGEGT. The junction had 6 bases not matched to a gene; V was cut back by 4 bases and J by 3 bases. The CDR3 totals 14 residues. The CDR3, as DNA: TGTGCCAGCAGTTTGACAGGGCGGCACTACGAGCAGTACGTC. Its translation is CASSLTGRHYEQYV.

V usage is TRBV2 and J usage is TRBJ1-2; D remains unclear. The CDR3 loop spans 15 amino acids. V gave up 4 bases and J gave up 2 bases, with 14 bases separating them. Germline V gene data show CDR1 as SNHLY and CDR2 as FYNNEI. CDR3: CASSVQPQNNYGYTF. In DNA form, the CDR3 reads TGTGCCAGCAGTGTTCAGCCCCAAAACAACTATGGCTACACCTTC.

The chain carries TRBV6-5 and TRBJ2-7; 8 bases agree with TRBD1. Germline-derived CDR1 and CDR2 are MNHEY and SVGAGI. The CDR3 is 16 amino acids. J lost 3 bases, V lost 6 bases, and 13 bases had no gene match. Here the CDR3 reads CASSRFAGQGGYEQYF. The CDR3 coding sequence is TGTGCCAGCAGCCGATTCGCAGGACAGGGAGGCTACGAGCAGTACTTC.

The CDR3 DNA sequence: TGTGCCAGCAGCTTGACTAGCGGGGGGGTAGGTGAGCAGTTCTTC. Protein product: CASSLTSGGVGEQFF. The rearrangement joins TRBV5-4 to TRBJ2-1; the match to TRBD2 covers 13 bases. Germline V CDR1 and CDR2: SGHNT, YYREEE (reference sequence). The CDR3 covers 15 residues. J gave up 9 bases and V 1 base, and 4 bases lay outside the gene matches.